These 18 T cell receptor beta chains came from one sample sequenced in a study of T-cell reconstitution after alpha-beta-depleted transplantation in children. Unique molecular identifiers were used in preparing the TCRbeta library. TCRdb fed the PCR reads into MiXCR, producing one record per CDR3 protein. The sample contains roughly 200,000 distinct CDR3 sequences, about 15% of which appear only once. Sequenced material: PBMCs from the stem cell graft donor, taken from the stem cell graft. The receptors were sampled from a human donor who donated a stem cell graft to a child with acute lymphoblastic leukemia.

This clonotype was found many times. V is TRBV7-8 and J is TRBJ1-2; no reliable D call. The CDR3 runs to 17 residues. Germline assignment: CDR1 SGHVS and CDR2 FQNEAQ. Deletions cut 5 bases from V and 3 bases from J, with 22 bases between. In DNA form, the CDR3 reads TGTGCCAGCAGCACTCGGCAGCTTAGGAAGGGCTACTATGGCTACACCTTC. Translating gives CASSTRQLRKGYYGYTF. The full variable domain, rest sourced from reference TRBV7-8 and TRBJ1-2, is GAGVSQSPRYKVAKRGQDVALRCDPISGHVSLFWYQQALGQGPEFLTYFQNEAQLDKSGLPSDRFFAERPEGSVSTLKIQRTQQEDSAVYLCASSTRQLRKGYYGYTFGSGTRLTVV.

This clonotype occurred many times. The rearrangement joins TRBV10-3 to TRBJ2-1; tentatively, D is TRBD2 (6 bases). Per the germline V gene, CDR1 is ENHRY and CDR2 is SYGVKD. Trimming removed 11 bases at V and 6 bases at J, with 20 bases between. This CDR3 comprises 14 residues. For the CDR3, the DNA is TGTGCCGCTTATGGGGGGACCGTTAGCAATGAGCAGTTCTTC. Translating gives CAAYGGTVSNEQFF.

This clonotype has ten or more counts. This chain links TRBV20-1 with TRBJ2-1; TRBD2 aligns across 8 bases. Germline values: CDR1 DFQATT, CDR2 SNEGSKA (reference sequence). This CDR3 is built from 17 residues. J lost 4 bases, V lost 7 bases, and 18 bases had no gene match. CDR3 residues: CSVLWGTSDIGYNEQFF. DNA for the CDR3: TGCAGTGTCCTTTGGGGGACTAGTGATATCGGGTACAATGAGCAGTTCTTC.

This clonotype showed up many times. Here the CDR3 DNA reads TGTGCCAGCAGCAAAGGGGTCAGCTTTTACACTGAAGCTTTCTTT. Protein: CASSKGVSFYTEAFF. The V call is TRBV11-2, the J call TRBJ1-1; weak D call: TRBD1 (5 bases). Trimming left V 5 bases short and J 3 bases short, with 16 bases between. This CDR3 has 15 residues. The germline V gene encodes CDR1 SGHAT and CDR2 FQNNGV.

Many counts were recorded for this clonotype. The chain recombines TRBV20-1 with TRBJ2-7; D is possibly TRBD2 (6 bases). CDR3 size: 14 residues. Deletions cut 6 bases from V and 1 base from J, with 16 bases between. The germline V gene encodes CDR1 DFQATT and CDR2 SNEGSKA (reference sequence). In DNA, the CDR3 is TGCAGTGCAGCCGGGAGTCGATCATCCTACGAGCAGTACTTC. Translated: CSAAGSRSSYEQYF.

Concerning this clonotype: An end of the junction differs from the germline gene, which may be a read error. This chain links TRBV6-1 with TRBJ2-1; TRBD2 matches at 12 bases. CDR3 size: 15 residues. Germline CDR1 and CDR2: MNHNS and SASEGT. The CDR3 DNA is TGTGCCAGCAGAGAAGGACTAGCGGGAAGCGGGGAGCAGTTCTTC. This encodes CASREGLAGSGEQFF.

The table lists this clonotype with many counts. This chain links TRBV7-2 with TRBJ1-4; D may be TRBD1 (5 bases). The V end lost 2 bases, the J end lost 7 bases, and 14 bases lay between the germline ends. Germline V gene sequence: CDR1 SGHTA, CDR2 FQGNSA. The CDR3 is 15 residues long. This CDR3 reads CASSLLAEGAEKLFF. CDR3 nucleotides: TGTGCCAGCAGCTTATTGGCGGAAGGGGCTGAAAAACTGTTTTTT.

This rearrangement joins TRBV3-1 to TRBJ2-4; 9 nucleotides align to TRBD1. Germline loops: CDR1 LGHDT, CDR2 YNNKEL (reference sequence). This CDR3 region has 15 residues. After removal of 4 bases from V and 4 bases from J, the junction contained 5 bases not matched to a gene. Here the CDR3 reads CASSPLGTGKNIQYF. Here the CDR3 DNA reads TGTGCCAGCAGCCCCCTCGGGACAGGGAAAAACATTCAGTACTTC.

There are many counts of this clonotype. V usage is TRBV5-5 and J usage is TRBJ1-1, with TRBD1 matching 8 bases. The CDR3 has 16 amino acids. V gave up 4 bases and J gave up 1 base; unmatched junction bases: 9. CDR1 SGHKS and CDR2 YYEKEE come from the germline V gene (reference sequence). CDR3 in amino acids: CASSPGWTGWNTEAFF. The CDR3 DNA sequence: TGTGCCAGCAGCCCGGGATGGACAGGGTGGAACACTGAAGCTTTCTTT.

This clonotype was found many times. V is TRBV18 and J is TRBJ1-6; 8 bases line up with TRBD1. This CDR3 spans 15 amino acids. J lost 6 bases, V lost 3 bases, and 4 bases had no gene match. From germline, CDR1 is KGHSH and CDR2 LQKENI. The chain's CDR3 is CASSPLGQGNSPLHF. The CDR3 DNA follows: TGTGCCAGCTCACCTCTCGGACAGGGTAATTCACCCCTCCACTTT.

This clonotype showed up just a few times. One end of the junction fails to match germline, which may point to a read error. V usage is TRBV18 and J usage is TRBJ1-5; D gene unclear. Germline CDR1 KGHSH, CDR2 LQKENI. The CDR3 covers 13 residues. The CDR3 is CASSLSPASLAFF. The CDR3 DNA sequence: TGTGCCAGCTCACTTTCCCCTGCCTCATTGGCGTTTTTT.

The chain recombines TRBV7-9 with TRBJ2-1; 8 nucleotides match TRBD2. Trimming at V came to 6 bases and at J to 7 bases, leaving 14 bases not matched to a gene. The germline V gene encodes CDR1 SEHNR and CDR2 FQNEAQ (reference sequence). The CDR3 consists of 16 residues. The chain's CDR3 is CASSGTRPLDGNEQFF. CDR3 coding DNA: TGTGCCAGCAGTGGGACTAGGCCCCTCGATGGAAATGAGCAGTTCTTC.

This clonotype has a count of ten or more. The CDR3, as DNA: TGTGCCATCAGTGAGGGGCAGGGGGCCTACGAGCAGTACTTC. This codes for CAISEGQGAYEQYF. V gene TRBV10-3 combines with J gene TRBJ2-7, with 7 nucleotides matching TRBD1. V gave up 2 bases and J gave up 2 bases; unmatched junction bases: 3. Germline values: CDR1 ENHRY, CDR2 SYGVKD. The length of the CDR3 is 14 residues.

This clonotype occurred many times. This chain joins TRBV27 and TRBJ2-1; TRBD2 might be the D (6 bases). Germline V gene sequence: CDR1 MNHEY, CDR2 SMNVEV (reference sequence). The CDR3 runs to 15 residues. The germline V and J ends were trimmed by 4 bases and 0 bases, with 10 bases remaining between them. The CDR3 loop reads CASSYGRSSYNEQFF. The CDR3 nucleotides read TGTGCCAGCAGTTACGGGAGATCCTCCTACAATGAGCAGTTCTTC.

This clonotype has only a few counts. The V call is TRBV20-1, the J call TRBJ2-7; a weak D match, TRBD2 (6 bases). CDR1 is DFQATT and CDR2 is SNEGSKA in the germline V gene (reference sequence). With 5 bases removed from V and 2 bases from J, the gap between germline ends came to 16 bases. This CDR3 comprises 14 residues. Written as DNA, the CDR3 is TGCAGTGCTCTGCTCCGGGACTCTGCCTACGAGCAGTACTTC. As protein: CSALLRDSAYEQYF.

This clonotype was observed many times. This chain connects TRBV5-1 to TRBJ1-1; no firm D call. Germline values: CDR1 SGHRS, CDR2 YFSETQ. Trimming took off 0 bases at V and 5 bases at J, with 14 bases between the two ends. CDR3 length: 15 residues. The CDR3 bases are TGCGCCAGCAGCTTGGGCCCGGGCCAGAGGACTGAAGCTTTCTTT. Amino acids: CASSLGPGQRTEAFF.

This clonotype was detected many times. V gene TRBV7-6 combines with J gene TRBJ2-1; 7 nucleotides match TRBD2. CDR3 length: 15 amino acids. The germline V gene encodes CDR1 SGHVS and CDR2 FNYEAQ. V shed 1 base, J shed 4 bases, and the junction held 4 bases outside the gene matches. DNA for the CDR3: TGTGCCAGCAGCTTAGAGTCTAGCGGATACAATGAGCAGTTCTTC. It translates to CASSLESSGYNEQFF. Based on the CDR3 plus reference TRBV7-6 and TRBJ2-1, the full variable domain is GAGVSQSPRYKVTKRGQDVALRCDPISGHVSLYWYRQALGQGPEFLTYFNYEAQQDKSGLPNDRFSAERPEGSISTLTIQRTEQRDSAMYRCASSLESSGYNEQFFGPGTRLTVL.

The chain is built from TRBV19 and TRBJ2-7, with D uncertain. CDR1 is LNHDA, CDR2 SQIVND, per germline (reference sequence). The germline V and J ends were trimmed by 0 bases and 5 bases, with 11 bases remaining between them. There are 14 residues in the CDR3. The DNA for the CDR3 is TGTGCCAGTAGTATAGATCCGTCTCATGACGAGCAGTACTTC. Translation gives CASSIDPSHDEQYF.